Here is one T cell receptor beta chain with its context. It lacks a known antigen. The input lacks base qualities; no much larger clone sits a single base away. CDR1 MGHRA and CDR2 YSYEKL are derived from the germline V gene. From cysteine to phenylalanine, the CDR3 is 13 amino acids long. The DNA shown is the 39-base CDR3, in frame from base 1. V is clipped by 3 bases and J by 4 bases, and the sequence between their germline boundaries is 9 bases long. The sample is drawn from a study of blood T cell repertoires in COVID-19 (dated by TCRdb to 2020 to 2021). Some background on the complete study: Samples from collaborators originated in the United States, Italy and Spain and spanned both the acute and convalescent phases of COVID-19. The repertoires were made available in a free public database intended to serve as a resource for research on the immune response to SARS-CoV-2. The prospective study material was composed of cDNA or gDNA derived from T cells, B-cell-depleted T cells, or PBMCs. The samples were drawn from two sources: the first 160 participants of the ongoing ImmuneRACE study, and 1,254 subjects contributed by 6 global collaborators. The dataset comprised deeply sampled blood TCRbeta repertoires from subjects exposed to, actively infected with, or recovered from COVID-19. The sample metadata nearly always contained a de-identified subject ID, COVID-19 status, age in years and sex. HLA class I and class II types, where available, came from metadata supplied by the sample provider rather than from assay-based typing. Overall study results and their limits: Clinical and demographic metadata were provided uncurated, with the amount varying by source and participant.

TCRbeta CDR3 regions were amplified from genomic DNA by means of the immunoSEQ Assay, a bias-controlled multiplex PCR. For the original study's pipeline: Within the assay, amplification of reference gene primers was used to estimate how many nucleated cells each sample contained. To quantify the absolute abundance of each unique TCRbeta CDR3 rearrangement, sequence reads were collapsed and filtered. Productive Simpson clonality was computed per sample as the square root of Simpson's diversity index over productive rearrangements. TCRdb obtained this table from immuneACCESS and retained in-frame rearrangements with V and J assigned. These tables miss some clones; where compared with another copy, unresolved V genes account for less than half of the shortfall, and the remainder is unexplained. From that table come the V and J calls and clone size; the DNA was used to work out D and trimming. The sample table shows about 350,000 clones, and about nine tenths are seen once. Together, the top ten hold around 6.6% of the sample.

One collaborating source in Seattle enrolled patients during active infection and followed them longitudinally through the course of disease. The collaborating institutions used their own protocols to collect whole blood in K2EDTA tubes. For TCRbeta analysis, collaborator samples were shipped as frozen whole blood, as isolated PBMCs, or as DNA extracted from either sample type. The sample consisted of peripheral blood. This sequence uses TRBV4-1 and TRBJ1-2; the D gene lacks a confident call. The source of this sequence is a woman aged 70-85 years with COVID-19, enrolled during active disease. The CDR3 protein is CASSQLGSYGYTF. The DNA sequence reads TGCGCCAGCAGCCAGCTGGGGAGCTATGGCTACACCTTC.